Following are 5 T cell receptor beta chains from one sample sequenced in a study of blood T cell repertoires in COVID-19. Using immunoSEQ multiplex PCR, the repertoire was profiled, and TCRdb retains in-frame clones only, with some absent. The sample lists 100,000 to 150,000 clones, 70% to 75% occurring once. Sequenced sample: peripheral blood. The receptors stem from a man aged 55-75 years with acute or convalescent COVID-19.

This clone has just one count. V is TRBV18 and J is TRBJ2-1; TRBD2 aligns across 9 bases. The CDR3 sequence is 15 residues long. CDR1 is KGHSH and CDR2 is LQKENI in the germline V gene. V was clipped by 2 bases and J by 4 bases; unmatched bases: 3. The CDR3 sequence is CASSPRTSEYNEQFF. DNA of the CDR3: TGTGCCAGCTCACCAAGGACTAGCGAGTACAATGAGCAGTTCTTC.

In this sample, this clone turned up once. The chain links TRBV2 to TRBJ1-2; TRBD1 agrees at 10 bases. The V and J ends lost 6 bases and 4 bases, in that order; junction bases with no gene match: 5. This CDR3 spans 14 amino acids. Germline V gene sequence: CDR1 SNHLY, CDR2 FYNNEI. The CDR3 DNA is TGTGCCAGCAGGGGGGACAGGGGTGCCTATGGCTACACCTTC. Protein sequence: CASRGDRGAYGYTF.

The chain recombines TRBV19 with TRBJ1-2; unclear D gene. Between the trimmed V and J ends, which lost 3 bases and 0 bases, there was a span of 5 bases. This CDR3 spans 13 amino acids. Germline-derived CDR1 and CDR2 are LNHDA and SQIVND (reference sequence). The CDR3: CASSIKSNYGYTF. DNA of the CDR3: TGTGCCAGTAGTATTAAATCTAACTATGGCTACACCTTC.

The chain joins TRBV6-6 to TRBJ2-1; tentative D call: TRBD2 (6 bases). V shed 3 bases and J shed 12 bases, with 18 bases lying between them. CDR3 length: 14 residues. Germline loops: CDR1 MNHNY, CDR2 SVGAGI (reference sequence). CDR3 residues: CASSYYESSGGQFF. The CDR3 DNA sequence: TGTGCCAGCAGTTATTACGAGTCATCCGGGGGGCAGTTCTTC.

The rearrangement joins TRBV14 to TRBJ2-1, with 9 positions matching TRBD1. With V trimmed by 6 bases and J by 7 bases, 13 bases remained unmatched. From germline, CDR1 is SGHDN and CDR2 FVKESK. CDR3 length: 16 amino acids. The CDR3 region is CASSTQGAGEWNEQFF. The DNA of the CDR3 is TGTGCCAGCAGTACACAGGGGGCGGGAGAATGGAATGAGCAGTTCTTC.